What follows are 26 T cell receptor beta chains derived from one specimen sequenced in a study of T cells after yellow fever vaccination. MiXCR was run by TCRdb on the 5' RACE reads, yielding one entry per CDR3 protein. The table lists hundreds of thousands of distinct CDR3 sequences, 8.1% of them singletons. The source was PBMCs, collected roughly 47 days after the first yellow fever vaccination. The receptor set was obtained from a man between 18 and 35 years old who received the YFV17D yellow fever vaccine.

This clonotype was observed a handful of times. The V gene is TRBV7-9, the J gene TRBJ1-1; D remains ambiguous. With 10 bases removed from V and 1 base from J, the gap between germline ends came to 16 bases. The CDR3 consists of 14 residues. In germline, CDR1 is SEHNR, CDR2 FQNEAQ (reference sequence). The CDR3 sequence is CATKSLMGNTEAFF. The CDR3 nucleotides are TGTGCCACGAAGAGTTTAATGGGGAACACTGAAGCTTTCTTT.

This chain uses TRBV5-1 with TRBJ2-4, with a weak D call TRBD1 (6 bases). The V gene lost 0 bases and the J gene lost 1 base, with 11 bases spanning the gap. Germline values: CDR1 SGHRS, CDR2 YFSETQ. The CDR3 consists of 16 residues. The CDR3 loop reads CASSLARGRAKNIQYF. CDR3 DNA: TGCGCCAGCAGCTTGGCCAGGGGACGGGCCAAAAACATTCAGTACTTC.

Ten or more counts support this clonotype. This rearrangement joins TRBV3-1 to TRBJ2-5, with a weak D call TRBD1 (5 bases). Germline CDR1 LGHDT, CDR2 YNNKEL (reference sequence). The CDR3 is made up of 13 amino acids. The germline V and J ends were trimmed by 1 base and 2 bases, with 5 bases remaining between them. CDR3 bases: TGTGCCAGCAGCCAAGGACAGCAAGAGACCCAGTACTTC. It translates to CASSQGQQETQYF.

This clonotype was counted a few times. The genes are TRBV7-2 and TRBJ2-3; D is unresolved. Looked up from germline, CDR1 is SGHTA and CDR2 is FQGNSA. CDR3 length: 14 amino acids. V was shortened by 5 bases and J by 0 bases, with 9 bases between the two germline ends. The CDR3 here is CASSLVLSTDTQYF. The CDR3 DNA reads as TGTGCCAGCAGCCTTGTCCTTAGCACAGATACGCAGTATTTT.

A few counts support this clonotype. The chain recombines TRBV12-3 or TRBV12-4 with TRBJ2-7, with D possibly being TRBD1 or TRBD2 (6 bases each). Between the trimmed V and J ends, which lost 2 bases and 12 bases, there was a span of 17 bases. The CDR3 covers 13 residues. The CDR3 sequence is CASSLSAGGSRYF. The CDR3 nucleotides are TGTGCCAGCAGTTTATCGGCCGGGGGCTCTCGGTACTTC.

The rearrangement links TRBV18 to TRBJ2-2; no clear D. This CDR3 is 14 amino acids long. Germline CDR1 KGHSH, CDR2 LQKENI. Trimming shortened V by 3 bases and J by 4 bases, and 9 bases separated the two germline ends. The CDR3 DNA follows: TGTGCCAGCTCACCCAGACTGGCCACCGGGGAGCTGTTTTTT. Encoded protein: CASSPRLATGELFF.

The rearrangement uses TRBV11-1 and TRBJ2-7, with TRBD2 identical over 9 bases. Germline CDR1 SGHAT, CDR2 FQDESV (reference sequence). The CDR3 loop spans 16 amino acids. J was trimmed by 0 bases and V by 4 bases; bases with no gene match: 7. This chain's CDR3 is CASSSTSGSYSYEQYV. The CDR3 coding sequence is TGTGCCAGCAGCTCCACTAGCGGGTCTTACTCCTACGAGCAGTACGTC.

The V gene is TRBV20-1, the J gene TRBJ1-1, with a weak D call TRBD1 (5 bases). The CDR3 has 14 residues. CDR1 is DFQATT, CDR2 SNEGSKA, per germline (reference sequence). The V gene lost 5 bases and the J gene lost 4 bases, with 17 bases spanning the gap. The CDR3 DNA reads as TGCAGTGCTCTTAGGACGGGGGGAAGCACTGAAGCTTTCTTT. Amino acid sequence: CSALRTGGSTEAFF.

This clonotype was seen a handful of times. As DNA, the CDR3 is TGTGCCATCAGGAGTGGGAGTGATACGCAGTATTTT. Its protein product is CAIRSGSDTQYF. The chain uses TRBV10-3 and TRBJ2-3; D might be TRBD2 (5 bases). CDR1 and CDR2 from the germline V gene are ENHRY and SYGVKD. V was clipped by 6 bases and J by 6 bases, with 10 bases between them. The CDR3 has 12 amino acids.

The V and J genes are TRBV2 and TRBJ2-7; D remains unclear. The CDR3 covers 14 residues. Germline CDR1 reads SNHLY; CDR2 reads FYNNEI. V shed 7 bases and J shed 1 base, with 14 bases lying between them. CDR3 bases: TGTGCCAGCAATGAGAAACTATTATCCTACGAGCAGTACTTC. Its translation: CASNEKLLSYEQYF.

The gene calls are TRBV28 and TRBJ2-4, with D possibly matching TRBD2 (5 bases). This CDR3 region has 15 residues. V lost 2 bases and J 3 bases, leaving 11 bases between the germline ends. Germline CDR1 and CDR2: MDHEN and SYDVKM. CDR3 DNA: TGTGCCAGCAGTTTAGTGGGCGCGGGCAAAAACATTCAGTACTTC. It yields the protein CASSLVGAGKNIQYF.

The J gene is TRBJ1-6, the V gene TRBV6-5; tentative D call: TRBD1 (6 bases). Trimming removed 0 bases from V and 10 bases from J, with 13 bases in between. The CDR3 is 15 amino acids. Germline V lookup: CDR1 MNHEY, CDR2 SVGAGI. The CDR3 DNA reads as TGTGCCAGCAGTTACTCAACAGGGAGCGGGTCACCCCTCCACTTT. This gives the protein CASSYSTGSGSPLHF.

V is TRBV5-1 and J is TRBJ2-5; 7 bases line up with TRBD1. The V segment lost 4 bases and the J segment 5 bases; nucleotides outside the gene matches: 8. Germline V gene lookup returns CDR1 SGHRS and CDR2 YFSETQ. The CDR3 spans 14 residues. The CDR3, as DNA: TGCGCCAGCAGCGTACAGGGGTTGGAGGAGACCCAGTACTTC. Amino acids: CASSVQGLEETQYF.

This clonotype was found a few times. This chain links TRBV5-1 with TRBJ2-1; D is uncertain. The germline V gene has CDR1 SGHRS and CDR2 YFSETQ. The CDR3 has 13 amino acids. Trimming shortened V by 0 bases and J by 8 bases, and 9 bases separated the two germline ends. The CDR3 sequence: CASSLVRKHEQFF. DNA of the CDR3: TGCGCCAGCAGCTTGGTGCGGAAGCATGAGCAGTTCTTC.

This clonotype occurred a few times. The chain joins TRBV6-1 to TRBJ1-5; D is unresolved. The CDR3 is 15 amino acids. V was trimmed by 6 bases and J by 4 bases, leaving 16 bases between them. The germline CDR1 and CDR2 sequences are MNHNS and SASEGT. The CDR3 loop is CASRGRLGPNQPQHF. The CDR3 DNA follows: TGTGCCAGCAGGGGTCGGCTGGGCCCGAATCAGCCCCAGCATTTT.

This clonotype has a handful of counts. The genes are TRBV6-2 or TRBV6-3 and TRBJ2-7; maybe TRBD2 (5 bases). V was shortened by 2 bases and J by 2 bases, with 13 bases between the two germline ends. The CDR3 has 15 residues. The germline CDR1 and CDR2 sequences are MNHEY and SVGEGT. In DNA, the CDR3 is TGTGCCAGCAGTTACGAGGGTATGGCCCCCTACGAGCAGTACGTC. Protein product: CASSYEGMAPYEQYV.

This clonotype has just a few counts. The gene calls are TRBV6-5 and TRBJ2-1; tentatively, D is TRBD1 (5 bases). The V and J ends lost 4 bases and 3 bases respectively, with 10 bases between them. There are 14 residues in the CDR3. The germline CDR1 and CDR2 sequences are MNHEY and SVGAGI. The CDR3 nucleotides are TGTGCCAGCAGTTCAAACAGGTTCTACAATGAGCAGTTCTTC. Amino acid sequence: CASSSNRFYNEQFF.

The gene calls are TRBV7-2 and TRBJ1-1; TRBD1 might be the D (5 bases). The CDR3 runs 13 residues. V was shortened by 7 bases and J by 8 bases, with 17 bases between the two germline ends. The germline CDR1 and CDR2 sequences are SGHTA and FQGNSA. The CDR3 DNA sequence: TGTGCCAGCACTTGGGCTCCAGAGGGGGAAGCTTTCTTT. Translation gives CASTWAPEGEAFF.

The chain combines TRBV7-2 with TRBJ2-3; D tentatively fits TRBD1 or TRBD2 (5 bases each). Trimming left V 5 bases short and J 1 base short, with 16 bases between. The length of the CDR3 is 16 residues. The V gene's germline CDR1 is SGHTA and CDR2 FQGNSA. CDR3: CASSLGLLGRTDTQYF. The CDR3 DNA reads as TGTGCCAGCAGCCTAGGACTCCTGGGGCGCACAGATACGCAGTATTTT.

This clonotype was found a few times. The chain uses TRBV28 and TRBJ2-5; a possible D gene is TRBD1 (5 bases). V lost 7 bases and J lost 1, with 10 bases in between. This CDR3 has 13 residues. Germline V gives CDR1 MDHEN, CDR2 SYDVKM. In DNA, the CDR3 is TGTGCCAGCATGAGACAGACCCAAGAGACCCAGTACTTC. Its translation is CASMRQTQETQYF. The full variable domain, completed using reference TRBV28 and TRBJ2-5, is DVKVTQSSRYLVKRTGEKVFLECVQDMDHENMFWYRQDPGLGLRLIYFSYDVKMKEKGDIPEGYSVSREKKERFSLILESASTNQTSMYLCASMRQTQETQYFGPGTRLLVL.

This clonotype was picked up many times. The chain employs TRBV4-2 and TRBJ2-1; TRBD2 agrees at 8 bases. The CDR3 contains 17 residues. With V trimmed by 2 bases and J by 0 bases, 6 bases remained unmatched. The V gene's germline CDR1 is LGHNA and CDR2 YNFKEQ. The DNA for the CDR3 is TGTGCCAGCAGCCAAAATAGCGGGGAGAGCTCCTACAATGAGCAGTTCTTC. It specifies CASSQNSGESSYNEQFF.

As regards this clonotype: A read error may account for a junction end that differs from germline. This chain connects TRBV7-7 to TRBJ2-3; 8 bases fit TRBD1. Germline CDR1 SSHAT, CDR2 FNYEAQ (reference sequence). The CDR3 loop spans 14 amino acids. The CDR3 is CASSSDRGADTQYF. CDR3 DNA: TGTGCTAGCAGCTCCGACAGGGGAGCAGATACGCAGTATTTT.

This clonotype was counted many times. The chain couples TRBV18 to TRBJ2-3; 10 nucleotides line up with TRBD2. The CDR3 totals 18 residues. The J segment lost 0 bases and the V segment lost 7 bases, leaving 13 bases of the junction unmatched. CDR1 KGHSH and CDR2 LQKENI come from the germline V gene. The CDR3 bases are TGTGCCAGCTTCCCGGCTGGGCTAGCGGGGGCCAGCACAGATACGCAGTATTTT. Translation gives CASFPAGLAGASTDTQYF.

The chain couples TRBV7-2 to TRBJ1-2, with a possible D match to TRBD1 (5 bases). V was cut by 8 bases and J by 5 bases, with 15 bases left in between. Germline V CDR1 and CDR2: SGHTA, FQGNSA. This CDR3 spans 13 amino acids. DNA of the CDR3: TGTGCCAGCCCCGGGACGGGGAGTTATGGCTACACCTTC. Encoded protein: CASPGTGSYGYTF.

This clonotype was seen more than once but under ten times. The chain is built from TRBV12-3 or TRBV12-4 and TRBJ1-2; D perhaps matches TRBD1 (6 bases). Trimming left V 10 bases short and J 2 bases short, with 23 bases between. The CDR3 totals 16 residues. The CDR3 DNA follows: TGTGCCACCCGGGGAGGGGGGGCGATTGGAAACTATGGCTACACCTTC. The encoded protein is CATRGGGAIGNYGYTF.

J is TRBJ2-6 and V is TRBV20-1; no clear D gene. Per germline, CDR1 DFQATT and CDR2 SNEGSKA (reference sequence). This CDR3 spans 14 amino acids. Trimming stripped 2 bases from V and 9 bases from J, with 14 bases between. The CDR3 DNA reads as TGCAGTGCTAGACCCGGTGGCAGCTTCAACGTCCTGACTTTC. This sequence encodes CSARPGGSFNVLTF.